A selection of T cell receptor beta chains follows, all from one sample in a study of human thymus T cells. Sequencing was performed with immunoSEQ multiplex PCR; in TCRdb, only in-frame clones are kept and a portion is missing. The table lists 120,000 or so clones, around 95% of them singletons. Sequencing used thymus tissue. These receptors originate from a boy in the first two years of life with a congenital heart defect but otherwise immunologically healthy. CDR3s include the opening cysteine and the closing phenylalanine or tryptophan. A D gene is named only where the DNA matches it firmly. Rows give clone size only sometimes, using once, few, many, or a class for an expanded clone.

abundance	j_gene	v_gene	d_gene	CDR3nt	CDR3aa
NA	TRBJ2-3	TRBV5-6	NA	TGTGCCAGCAGCTTGTTGAACACAGCCAGGGATACGCAGTATTTT	CASSLLNTARDTQYF
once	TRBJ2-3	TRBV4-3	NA	TGCGCCAGCAGCCAAGATCCCCGGGGCACAGATACGCAGTATTTT	CASSQDPRGTDTQYF
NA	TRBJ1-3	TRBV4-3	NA	TGCGCCAGCAGCCAAGACTGGGACGGAACAGGAAACACCATATATTTT	CASSQDWDGTGNTIYF
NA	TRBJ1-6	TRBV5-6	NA	TGTGCCAGCAGCTTGGAGTCGGGGTCCAACTCCTATAATTCACCCCTCCACTTT	CASSLESGSNSYNSPLHF
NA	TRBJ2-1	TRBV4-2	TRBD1	TGTGCCAGCAGCCAATTCCGGGACAGTTTTTCGGGGGAGCAGTTCTTC	CASSQFRDSFSGEQFF
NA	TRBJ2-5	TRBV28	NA	TGTGCCAGCACCCGAGGGGGGGCGGTCCAAGAGACCCAGTACTTC	CASTRGGAVQETQYF
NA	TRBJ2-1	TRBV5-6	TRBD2	TGTGCCAGCAGCTTGGCTCTAGCGGGGGGCAATGAGCAGTTCTTC	CASSLALAGGNEQFF
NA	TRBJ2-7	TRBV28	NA	TGTGCCAGCAGTTTGGGTGGACTATCCTACGAGCAGTACTTC	CASSLGGLSYEQYF
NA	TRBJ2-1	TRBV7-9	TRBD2	TGTGCCAGCAGCTGGAGCGGCGGGGGGTCCTACAATGAGCAGTTCTTC	CASSWSGGGSYNEQFF
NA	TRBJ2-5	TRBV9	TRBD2	TGTGCCAGCAGCGTCAGCCCCGGGACTAGCGGGGGCCAAGAGACCCAGTACTTC	CASSVSPGTSGGQETQYF
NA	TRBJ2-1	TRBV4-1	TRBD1	TGCGCCAGCAGCCAGGACAGGGGGCTCGGTGAGCAGTTCTTC	CASSQDRGLGEQFF
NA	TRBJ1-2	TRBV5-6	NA	TGTGCCAGCAGCCTAAAAGGACAGAACTATGGCTACACCTTC	CASSLKGQNYGYTF
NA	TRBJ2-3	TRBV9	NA	TGTGCCAGCAGCGTAGGGGAAAAGAGCACAGATACGCAGTATTTT	CASSVGEKSTDTQYF
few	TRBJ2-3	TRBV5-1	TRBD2	TGCGCCAGCAGCTTCCACCCAGTAGCGGGGGGGAGCACAGATACGCAGTATTTT	CASSFHPVAGGSTDTQYF
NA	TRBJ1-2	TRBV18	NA	TGTGCCAGCTCACCACCGGGGACAAACTATGGCTACACCTTC	CASSPPGTNYGYTF
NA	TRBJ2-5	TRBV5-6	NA	TGTGCCAGCAGTTCCCCCTACCAAGAGACCCAGTACTTC	CASSSPYQETQYF
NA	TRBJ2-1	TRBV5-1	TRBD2	TGCGCCAGCAGCCGCGAACGAGCGGGGGGGCGGAATGAGCAGTTCTTC	CASSRERAGGRNEQFF
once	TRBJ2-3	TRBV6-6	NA	TGTGCCAGCAACGACGGGGCGGGGGCCTCCACAGATACGCAGTATTTT	CASNDGAGASTDTQYF
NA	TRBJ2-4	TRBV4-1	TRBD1	TGCGCCAGCAGCCAAGATCTGGTCAGGGGGAAATCCAAAAACATTCAGTACTTC	CASSQDLVRGKSKNIQYF
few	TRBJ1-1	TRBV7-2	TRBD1	TGTGCCAGCAGCTCTACGACAGGGGTTGAAGCTTTCTTT	CASSSTTGVEAFF
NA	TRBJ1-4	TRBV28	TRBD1	TGTGCCAGCAGTTTAGTCGGGACAGGAAATGAAAAACTGTTTTTT	CASSLVGTGNEKLFF
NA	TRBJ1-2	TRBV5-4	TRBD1	TGTGCCAGCAGCTTACTCCGGACAGGGAACTACTATGGCTACACCTTC	CASSLLRTGNYYGYTF
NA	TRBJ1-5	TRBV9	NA	TGTGCCATCACAGGGCGGGGAAGGGATCAGCCCCAGCATTTT	CAITGRGRDQPQHF
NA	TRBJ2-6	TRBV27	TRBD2	TGTGCCAGCAGTTTATATCCAGCGGGGGGGCTGGGACCTGGGGCCAACGTCCTGACTTTC	CASSLYPAGGLGPGANVLTF
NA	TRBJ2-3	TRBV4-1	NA	TGCGCCAGCAGCCAACGTAATCCCGGGGGCGACACAGATACGCAGTATTTT	CASSQRNPGGDTDTQYF
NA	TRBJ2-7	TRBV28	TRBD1	TGTGCCAGCAGTATTTCCGGGACAGGGAACTACGAGCAGTACTTC	CASSISGTGNYEQYF
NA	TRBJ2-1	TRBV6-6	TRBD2	TGTGCCAGCAGGACCCCTGACGGGGGGGGTGGGAATGAGCAGTTCTTC	CASRTPDGGGGNEQFF
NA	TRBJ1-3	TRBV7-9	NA	TGTGCCAGCAGCTTAGCCGTGATCAGCTCTGGAAACACCATATATTTT	CASSLAVISSGNTIYF
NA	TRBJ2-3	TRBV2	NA	TGTGCCAGCATAAACCCAGATACGCAGTATTTT	CASINPDTQYF
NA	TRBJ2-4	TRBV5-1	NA	TGCGCCAGCAGCTCGGTGGACGGAACCAAAAACATTCAGTACTTC	CASSSVDGTKNIQYF
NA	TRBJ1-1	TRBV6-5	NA	TGTGCCAGCAGCCCTCATCGGGACGGGTACACTGAAGCTTTCTTT	CASSPHRDGYTEAFF
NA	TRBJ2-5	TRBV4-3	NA	TGCGCCAGCAGCCAAGGGCCAGAAGAGACCCAGTACTTC	CASSQGPEETQYF
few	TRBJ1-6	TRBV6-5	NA	TGTGCCAGCAGTTACGGGGACCCTAATTCACCCCTCCACTTT	CASSYGDPNSPLHF
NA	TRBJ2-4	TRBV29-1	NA	TGCAGCGTCCCCCTTCTCCCGGAACTAGTAGCCAAAAACATTCAGTACTTC	CSVPLLPELVAKNIQYF
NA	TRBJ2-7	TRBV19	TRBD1	TGTGCCAGTAGTAGAGGACAGGGGTCGGGCGAGCAGTACTTC	CASSRGQGSGEQYF
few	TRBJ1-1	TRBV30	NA	TGTGCCTGGAGAAGGCGGCAAGAGCGCACTGAAGCTTTCTTT	CAWRRRQERTEAFF
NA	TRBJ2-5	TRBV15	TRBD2	TGTGCCACCAGCAGTCTGGGCGGGGGGATCGCTGAGACCCAGTACTTC	CATSSLGGGIAETQYF
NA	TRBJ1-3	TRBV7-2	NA	TGTGCCAGCAGCTTAGGGGAATCTGGAAACACCATATATTTT	CASSLGESGNTIYF
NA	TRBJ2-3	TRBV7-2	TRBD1	TGTGCCAGCAGCTCAGGGACAGGGACAGATACGCAGTATTTT	CASSSGTGTDTQYF
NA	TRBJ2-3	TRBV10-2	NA	TGCGCCAGCAGTGTCGGTACAGATACGCAGTATTTT	CASSVGTDTQYF
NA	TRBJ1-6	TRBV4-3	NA	TGCGCCAGCAGCCAAGATCTGAGGGGATGTAATTCACCCCTCCACTTT	CASSQDLRGCNSPLHF
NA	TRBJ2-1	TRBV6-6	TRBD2	TGTGCCAGCAGTTCAGCGGGGGGGCCGCACTCTGAGCAGTTCTTC	CASSSAGGPHSEQFF
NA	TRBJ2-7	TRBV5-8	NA	TGTGCCAGCAGCTTAACGCCCCTCTACGAGCAGTACTTC	CASSLTPLYEQYF
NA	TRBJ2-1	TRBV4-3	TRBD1	TGCGCCAGCAGCCAAGCACAGGGGTCCCTAACTTACAATGAGCAGTTCTTC	CASSQAQGSLTYNEQFF
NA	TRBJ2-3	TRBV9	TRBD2	TGTGCCAGCAGCGTGGGACTAGCGGACGGGGAAAACACAGATACGCAGTATTTT	CASSVGLADGENTDTQYF
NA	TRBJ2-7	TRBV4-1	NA	TGCGCCAGCAGCCAAGATACAGGCCGCCCTCTCTACGAGCAGTACTTC	CASSQDTGRPLYEQYF
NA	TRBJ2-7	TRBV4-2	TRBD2	TGTGCCAGCAGCCAAGATTGGGGACTAGCGGACCCCTACGAGCAGTACTTC	CASSQDWGLADPYEQYF
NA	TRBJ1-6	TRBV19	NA	TGTGCCAGTAGTATCCCCTCCTCACCCCTCCACTTT	CASSIPSSPLHF
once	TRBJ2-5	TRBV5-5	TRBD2	TGTGCCAGCAGCGGGCCCGGGACTAGCGGGGCTGGGGCCCAGTACTTC	CASSGPGTSGAGAQYF
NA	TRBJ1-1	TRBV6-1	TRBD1	TGTGCCAGCATGGGACAGGGGGCCAAGGACACTGAAGCTTTCTTT	CASMGQGAKDTEAFF
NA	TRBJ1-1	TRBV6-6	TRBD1	TGTGCCAGCAGTCCAGGGGGCACTGAAGCTTTCTTT	CASSPGGTEAFF
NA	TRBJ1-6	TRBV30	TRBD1	TGTGCCTGGACCCCCAAAGGGACAGACCCTTATAATTCACCCCTCCACTTT	CAWTPKGTDPYNSPLHF
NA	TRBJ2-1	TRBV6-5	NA	TGTGCCAGCAGCACCAGGGGCACGAATGAGCAGTTCTTC	CASSTRGTNEQFF
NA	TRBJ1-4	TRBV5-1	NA	TGCGCCAGCGCCCCGGGCAAGAGGAGTGAAAAACTGTTTTTT	CASAPGKRSEKLFF
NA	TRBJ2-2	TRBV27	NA	TGTGCCAGCAGTTTATGGCCCTCCGGGGCCGGGGAGCTGTTTTTT	CASSLWPSGAGELFF
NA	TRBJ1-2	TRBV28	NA	TGTGCCAGCAGTCAAAAAAACTCCAGGGGTGAGGGTGGCTACACCTTC	CASSQKNSRGEGGYTF
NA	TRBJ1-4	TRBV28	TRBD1	TGTGCCAGCAGTTTGCTAGGGACAGGGGGGAGGGAAAAACTGTTTTTT	CASSLLGTGGREKLFF